A single count supports the clone carrying this T cell receptor beta chain. This entry belongs to a study of early stage breast cancer tumors. Each sample had two DNA replicates, roughly 0.5 ug blood or roughly 1.4 ug tissue. The table came from immunoSEQ multiplex PCR; TCRdb's copy has only in-frame clones and leaves some out. This repertoire shows more than 55,000 clones, around 80% found once; its top ten account for 3.4%. The V gene end was trimmed by 4 bases and the J gene end by 3 bases; junction bases not matched to a gene: 19. Per the germline V gene, CDR1 is SGDLS and CDR2 is YYNGEE. This CDR3 contains 20 residues.

Sample: blood. The clonotype comes from a person aged 25 to 39 with breast cancer. The V and J genes are TRBV9 and TRBJ2-7, with TRBD2 matching over 13 bases. The CDR3 sequence is CASSSQAGTSGTRSNYEQYF. Here the CDR3 DNA reads TGTGCCAGCAGCTCACAAGCCGGGACTAGCGGGACCCGAAGCAACTACGAGCAGTACTTC. The full variable domain, with the rest looked up from reference TRBV9 and TRBJ2-7, is DSGVTQTPKHLITATGQRVTLRCSPRSGDLSVYWYQQSLDQGLQFLIQYYNGEERAKGNILERFSAQQFPDLHSELNLSSLELGDSALYFCASSSQAGTSGTRSNYEQYFGPGTRLTVT.